This T cell receptor (beta chain) was obtained from a study of cytomegalovirus exposure and HLA in healthy donors. Researchers ran the PCR with 60 Vbeta and 13 Jbeta primers. Assay: immunoSEQ multiplex PCR; the TCRdb copy retains only in-frame clones and omits some. The sample shows around 74,000 clones, around 82% of them seen only once. The length of the CDR3 is 16 residues. Germline V gene data show CDR1 as SSHAT and CDR2 as FNYEAQ (reference sequence). Study-level results: Fewer than 20,000 TCR beta sequences were associated with HLA alleles at 0.05 false discovery rate in a later analysis. Prediction of most subjects' HLA-A and HLA-B alleles by TCR beta sequences was reportedly accurate.

Details on this clone: Its antigen is not identified. One end of the junction does not line up with germline, which may come from a read error.

Regarding donors, all were healthy bone marrow donors. The material sequenced was PBMCs. V usage is TRBV7-7 and J usage is TRBJ1-3, with TRBD1 matching 7 bases. The source of this sequence is a man aged 40-49 years in good health and CMV-seronegative. The DNA for the CDR3 is TGTGCTAGCAGCCCCATGGCGGGACAGCTCGGAAACACCATATATTTT. This sequence encodes CASSPMAGQLGNTIYF.